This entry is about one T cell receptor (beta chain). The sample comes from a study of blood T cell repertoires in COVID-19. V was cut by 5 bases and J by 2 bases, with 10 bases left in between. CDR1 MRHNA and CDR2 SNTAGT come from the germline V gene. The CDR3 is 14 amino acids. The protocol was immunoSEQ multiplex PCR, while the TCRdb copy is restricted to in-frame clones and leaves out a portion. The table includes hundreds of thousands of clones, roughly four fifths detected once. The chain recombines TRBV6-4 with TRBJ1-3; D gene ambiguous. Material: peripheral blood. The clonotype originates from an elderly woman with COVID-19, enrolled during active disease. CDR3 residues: CASSRGRAGNTIYF. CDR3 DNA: TGTGCCAGCAGTCGCGGGAGGGCTGGAAACACCATATATTTT.